This TCR beta chain is from a study of blood T cell repertoires in COVID-19. About the study: Acute and convalescent COVID-19 samples came from the United States, Italy and Spain. Sources were T cells, B-cell-depleted T cells, or PBMCs; the material itself was cDNA or gDNA.

The germline V gene has CDR1 SGHVS and CDR2 FQNEAQ. V lost 7 bases to trimming and J lost 2 bases; unmatched junction nucleotides: 5. This CDR3 has 15 residues. As processed by the authors: The authors estimated nucleated cell counts from reference gene primer amplification. The protocol was immunoSEQ multiplex PCR, while the TCRdb copy is restricted to in-frame clones and leaves out a portion. V, J and clone size are taken as reported in that table, and D and trimming were inferred from the DNA itself. The repertoire holds about 78,000 clones, about 89% seen once, with 4.9% in the top ten. The sequence came from a man aged 45-60 years with active or convalescent COVID-19. Input material: peripheral blood. The V and J genes are TRBV7-8 and TRBJ1-3; 10 bases line up with TRBD1. The CDR3 reads CASTTGTGAGNTIYF. Written as DNA, the CDR3 is TGTGCCAGCACCACTGGGACAGGGGCTGGAAACACCATATATTTT.